This T cell receptor beta chain was profiled in a study of blood T cell repertoires in COVID-19. Study at large: PBMCs, B-cell-depleted T cells, or T cells were the source of the cDNA or gDNA that made up the material.

Authors' processing steps: Estimates of nucleated cell counts were drawn from the amplification of reference gene primers. Sequenced by immunoSEQ multiplex PCR; TCRdb stores in-frame clones only, minus some. V, J and clone size derive from that table, while D and trimming were established from the DNA sequence. The sample records around 180,000 clones, approximately 90% being singletons. Germline V gives CDR1 LGHNA, CDR2 YSLEER. V lost 1 base, J lost 5 bases, and 10 bases stayed unmatched. The CDR3 has 18 amino acids. Sequencing was done on a sample of peripheral blood. The source of this sequence is a man in his 60s with acute or convalescent COVID-19. The rearrangement links TRBV4-3 to TRBJ2-1; TRBD2 matches 11 bases. Here the CDR3 DNA reads TGCGCCAGCAGCCAAGGCTGGCTACTAGCGGGAGAACACAATGAGCAGTTCTTC. It codes for CASSQGWLLAGEHNEQFF.